What follows is one TCR beta chain and its context. This sample is drawn from a study of blood T cell repertoires in COVID-19. Study background: Samples representing acute and convalescent COVID-19 were sourced from the United States, Italy and Spain.

Assignments of participants to cohorts depended upon their own reported clinical history. CDR3 length equals 14 residues. Germline V gene lookup returns CDR1 MDHEN and CDR2 SYDVKM. Deletions cut 4 bases from V and 1 base from J, with 10 bases between. The data were produced by immunoSEQ multiplex PCR, yet TCRdb's version contains in-frame clones alone and is incomplete. The sample records under 200,000 clones, about 89% being singletons. The chain has TRBV28 and TRBJ1-1; D unresolved. Sequenced input: PBMCs or T cells enriched from blood (not recorded which). The sequence derives from a woman between 18 and 30 years old who had recovered from COVID-19. CDR3 DNA sequence: TGTGCCAGCAGTTCACCTCCAGGGAACACTGAAGCTTTCTTT. Protein product: CASSSPPGNTEAFF.